This TCR beta chain was retrieved from a study of Graves' ophthalmopathy and Graves' hyperthyroidism (dated by TCRdb to 2016 to 2019). As for the study more broadly: Peripheral blood was collected at initial diagnosis, before any treatment. For training and testing, the approximately 97 patients in the discovery cohort were randomly divided in a 7:3 ratio. In roughly 6 hyperthyroidism patients, the T-cell repertoire of thyroid tissue was compared with the T-cell repertoire of blood. For independent validation, a separate cohort was made up of 18 to 20 hyperthyroidism patients plus 17 patients who later progressed from hyperthyroidism to ophthalmopathy. In total, approximately 140 blood samples were TCR-sequenced: around 42 ophthalmopathy, roughly 80 hyperthyroidism and some 17 hyperthyroidism-to-ophthalmopathy patients. To explore V-J signatures distinguishing ophthalmopathy from hyperthyroidism, a discovery set of about 99 patients (fewer than 45 ophthalmopathy, 57 stable hyperthyroidism) was enrolled. The study used TCR beta repertoire signatures to distinguish Graves' ophthalmopathy from Graves' hyperthyroidism and to predict progression to ophthalmopathy. Once sampling was done, hyperthyroidism patients were given methimazole at a starting dose of 30 mg daily, while ophthalmopathy patients were given high-dose intravenous methylprednisolone.

The ophthalmopathy patients had moderately to severely active disease, with a Clinical Activity Score of 3 or higher, a NOSPECS grade of 4 or higher, and a disease duration of less than 3 months. Anyone with other autoimmune diseases, uncontrolled infections, pregnancy or lactation was excluded from the study. Diagnosis relied on clinical symptoms, serum thyroxine, TRAb, thyroid ultrasound and orbital computed tomography. Using Ficoll-Paque density gradient centrifugation, PBMCs were isolated from less than 11 ml of fresh peripheral blood. Total RNA was extracted with Trizol reagent and quality-checked on an Agilent 2100 Bioanalyzer. Study-level results and caveats: No statistical method was used to predetermine the sample size, and group allocation was not hidden from the investigators. In validation, the model predicted ophthalmopathy progression with about 71% sensitivity and roughly 78% specificity; some 13 predicted patients were CT-confirmed with GO in a median of approximately 6.2 months. Most expanded thyroid clonotypes with frequency above 0.001 were also detected in blood, suggesting blood repertoires may reflect the thyroid immune response. In cross-validation, the 13-signature model distinguished ophthalmopathy from stable hyperthyroidism with 85% to 90% sensitivity and around 82% specificity, and in the test set the corresponding values were approximately 80% and 75%.

The junction carries 15 bases between V and J, which are trimmed by 7 bases and 0 bases respectively. Its CDR3 holds 15 amino acids, cysteine through phenylalanine. Of the read, only the CDR3 DNA is kept; its 45 bases are in frame from base 1. Via the germline V gene, CDR1 is SGHTA and CDR2 FQGNSA. TCR beta CDR3 regions were amplified from RNA transcripts for repertoire sequencing. A first-round RT-PCR used HTBI primers with the Qiagen OneStep RT-PCR kit, followed by a second-round multiplex PCR, size selection and purification. Sequencing of the libraries was carried out on an Illumina HiSeq2000 in paired-end mode with 100 bp reads. Regarding the original processing steps: Reads were processed with SOAPnuke, discarding reads with adapters, uncalled bases, mean Phred below 15, or no exact constant-primer or identifier match. COPE v1.2.5 was used to merge the high-quality paired reads. Clonotypes were defined as unique nucleotide sequences and were aligned to IMGT TRB V, D and J references using MiTCR v1.1. Analysis was restricted to V-J combinations with a frequency above 0.0001, which covered roughly 99% of repertoires. For each V-J combination, a TCR clonal expansion and chaos score was defined as the ratio of F50 clonal expansion to chaos observed in the TCRdist matrix. Welch's t-statistics and random forest were used to narrow the features down to around 13 V-J combinations, which were then fed into a naive Bayes classifier. Thyroid-blood repertoire similarity was quantified with the Morisita-Horn index. TCRdb passed the public sequencing reads through fastp at Q25 and MiXCR, retaining productive beta sequences. When rows share a CDR3 protein, they turn into one entry using the most common DNA and genes. The V and J calls, along with clone size, are taken from TCRdb and not from the paper's own processing. For this sample there are about 400,000 distinct CDR3 sequences; 15% to 20% appear just once. The leading ten clones occupy roughly 1.5% of the sample.

This clonotype was seen many times. What antigen it recognizes has not been identified. Qualities for individual bases were not recorded, and no much larger clone is one base off. The rearrangement joined TRBV7-2 to TRBJ1-1; no D gene can be assigned with confidence. The origin of this receptor is a woman younger than 35 with Graves' ophthalmopathy. Donor details come from another sample of the same person, matched by shared clones. The sequenced sample consisted of peripheral blood. The CDR3 region has the sequence CASTELGVMNTEAFF. The DNA reads as follows: TGTGCCAGCACCGAGTTAGGCGTCATGAACACTGAAGCTTTCTTT.